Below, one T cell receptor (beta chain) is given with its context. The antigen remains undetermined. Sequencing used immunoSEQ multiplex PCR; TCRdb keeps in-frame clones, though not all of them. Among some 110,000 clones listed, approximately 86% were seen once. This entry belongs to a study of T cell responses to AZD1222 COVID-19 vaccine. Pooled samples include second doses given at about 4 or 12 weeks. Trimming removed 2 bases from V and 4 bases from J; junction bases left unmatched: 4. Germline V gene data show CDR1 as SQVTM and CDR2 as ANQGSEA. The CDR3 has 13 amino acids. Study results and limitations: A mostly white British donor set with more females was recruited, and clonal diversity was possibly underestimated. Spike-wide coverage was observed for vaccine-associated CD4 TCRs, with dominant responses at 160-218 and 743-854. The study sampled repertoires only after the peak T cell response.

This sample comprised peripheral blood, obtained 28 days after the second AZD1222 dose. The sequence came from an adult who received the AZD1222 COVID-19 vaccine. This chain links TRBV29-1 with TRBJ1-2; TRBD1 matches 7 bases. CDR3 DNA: TGCAGCGTTGAAACCGACAGGGCCTATGGCTACACCTTC. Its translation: CSVETDRAYGYTF.